These 6 T cell receptor beta chains were all obtained from the same sample, sequenced in a study of cytomegalovirus exposure and HLA in healthy donors. The PCR employed 60 Vbeta primers together with 13 Jbeta primers. Profiled with immunoSEQ multiplex PCR; TCRdb holds only in-frame clones, not every one. The table records about 190,000 clones, 79% of them present only once. The specimen sequenced was PBMCs. All receptors come from a woman younger than 30 in good health and CMV-seronegative.

The chain has TRBV19 and TRBJ1-5, with a possible D match to TRBD1 (6 bases). With 6 bases removed from V and 0 bases from J, the gap between germline ends came to 12 bases. Per the germline V gene, CDR1 is LNHDA and CDR2 is SQIVND (reference sequence). The CDR3 spans 15 residues. The CDR3 sequence is CASRRGQLSNQPQHF. CDR3 in DNA: TGTGCCAGTAGAAGAGGACAGCTTAGCAATCAGCCCCAGCATTTT.

The chain joins TRBV28 to TRBJ2-3; 7 bases agree with TRBD2. J gave up 3 bases and V 0 bases, and 3 bases lay outside the gene matches. The CDR3 is 15 residues long. CDR1 is MDHEN, CDR2 SYDVKM, per germline. The CDR3 reads CASSLWAGETDTQYF. The CDR3 DNA follows: TGTGCCAGCAGTTTATGGGCGGGGGAGACAGATACGCAGTATTTT.

The chain uses TRBV18 and TRBJ2-5, with D possibly matching TRBD1 (6 bases). The V end lost 5 bases, the J end lost 3 bases, and 19 bases lay between the germline ends. Germline V gives CDR1 KGHSH, CDR2 LQKENI. The CDR3 length is 16 residues. The CDR3 spells CASSSIAGAAKETQYF. The CDR3 DNA reads TGTGCCAGCTCATCGATAGCAGGGGCTGCGAAAGAGACCCAGTACTTC.

The V call is TRBV4-3, the J call TRBJ2-1; D is perhaps TRBD2 (6 bases). This CDR3 spans 16 amino acids. Germline CDR1 reads LGHNA; CDR2 reads YSLEER. The germline V and J ends were trimmed by 1 base and 10 bases, with 20 bases remaining between them. The CDR3 is CASSQVGGRGTPEQFF. The CDR3 DNA is TGCGCCAGCAGCCAAGTGGGAGGCAGAGGGACGCCAGAGCAGTTCTTC.

This sequence joins TRBV7-2 and TRBJ2-7; 11 nucleotides agree with TRBD2. The CDR3 has 15 amino acids. The germline CDR1 and CDR2 sequences are SGHTA and FQGNSA. V trimming: 3 bases; J trimming: 2 bases; junction bases outside the gene matches: 3. This CDR3 is CASSFRLAGTYEQYF. The CDR3 nucleotides read TGTGCCAGCAGCTTCCGACTAGCGGGAACCTACGAGCAGTACTTC. Full variable domain (missing parts from reference TRBV7-2 and TRBJ2-7): GAGVSQSPSNKVTEKGKDVELRCDPISGHTALYWYRQSLGQGLEFLIYFQGNSAPDKSGLPSDRFSAERTGGSVSTLTIQRTQQEDSAVYLCASSFRLAGTYEQYFGPGTRLTVT.

This chain uses TRBV25-1 with TRBJ2-7; TRBD1 aligns across 10 bases. There are 15 residues in the CDR3. Trimming cost V 8 bases and J 3 bases; bases outside gene matches: 10. Germline V gives CDR1 MGHDK, CDR2 SYGVNS. The CDR3 spells CASDRTGQGFYEQYF. CDR3 nucleotide sequence: TGTGCCAGCGATCGGACGGGACAGGGGTTCTACGAGCAGTACTTC.